This TCR beta chain originates from a study of T cells in Graves' hyperthyroidism and ophthalmopathy. RNA transcripts were the template for amplifying TCR beta CDR3 regions. During a first-round RT-PCR of the TCR CDR3, the HTBI primer set was used. Each CDR3 protein gets one entry after TCRdb re-called the multiplex PCR reads with MiXCR. The repertoire consists of hundreds of thousands of distinct CDR3 sequences, with over 40% occurring once and the leading ten covering approximately 7.2%. Pregnant or lactating patients were excluded, as were those with uncontrolled infection or other autoimmune disease. Diagnostic assessment was based on clinical symptoms, serum thyroxine and TRAb, thyroid ultrasound and orbital computed tomography. The receptor comes from an adult man with Graves' disease, either hyperthyroidism or ophthalmopathy (not recorded which). The sequencing sample was made of peripheral blood or thyroid tissue (not recorded which).

The CDR3, as DNA: TGCAGCCAAGGGGCAGCTTGGTATGGCTACACCTTC. Translating it yields CSQGAAWYGYTF. J is TRBJ1-2 and V is TRBV29-1; TRBD1 might be the D (5 bases). Per the germline V gene, CDR1 is SQVTM and CDR2 is ANQGSEA. The CDR3 sequence is 12 residues long. V lost 8 bases, J lost 5 bases, and 15 bases lay in between. The full variable domain, rest sourced from reference TRBV29-1 and TRBJ1-2, is SAVISQKPSRDICQRGTSLTIQCQVDSQVTMMFWYRQQPGQSLTLIATANQGSEATYESGFVIDKFPISRPNLTFSTLTVSNMSPEDSSIYLCSQGAAWYGYTFGSGTRLTVV.